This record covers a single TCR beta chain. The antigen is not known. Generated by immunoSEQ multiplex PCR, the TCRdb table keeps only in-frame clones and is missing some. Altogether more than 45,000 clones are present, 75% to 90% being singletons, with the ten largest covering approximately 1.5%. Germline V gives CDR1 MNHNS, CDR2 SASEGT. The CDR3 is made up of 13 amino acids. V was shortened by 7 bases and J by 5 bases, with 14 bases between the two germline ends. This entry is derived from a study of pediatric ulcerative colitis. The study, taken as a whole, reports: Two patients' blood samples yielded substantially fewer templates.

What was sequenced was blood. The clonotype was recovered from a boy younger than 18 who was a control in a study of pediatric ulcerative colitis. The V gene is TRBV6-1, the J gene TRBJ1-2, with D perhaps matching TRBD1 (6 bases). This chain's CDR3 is CASNRDRSYGYTF. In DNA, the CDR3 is TGTGCCAGCAACCGTGACAGGTCTTATGGCTACACCTTC.